What follows describes a single T cell receptor (beta chain). PCR involved 60 Vbeta and 13 Jbeta primers. Here immunoSEQ multiplex PCR was the method, and the copy in TCRdb shows in-frame clones only, minus some. In the table there are about 150,000 clones, nearly 90% of which are singletons. This entry comes from a study of cytomegalovirus exposure and HLA in healthy donors. The CDR3 length is 15 residues. CDR1 and CDR2 (germline): MNHEY, SMNVEV (reference sequence). With 5 bases clipped from V and 1 base from J, the junction kept 6 bases outside the gene matches. The receptor was isolated from a woman in her 40s in good health and CMV-seronegative. V usage is TRBV27 and J usage is TRBJ2-7; TRBD1 agrees at 9 bases. The sample taken for sequencing was PBMCs. This chain's CDR3 is CASSPYRGLSYEQYF. The CDR3 DNA reads TGTGCCAGCAGTCCCTACAGGGGGCTGTCCTACGAGCAGTACTTC.